The present T cell receptor (beta chain) was sequenced within a study of T cell repertoires in cytomegalovirus infection. Regarding the study as a whole: Within the response measured ex vivo, HLA-C-restricted CMV-specific TCR beta clonotypes were dominant.

This clonotype was detected ten times or more. The antigen is undetermined. TCRdb called the reads again in MiXCR, with one record for every CDR3 protein. The sample has more than 500,000 distinct CDR3 sequences, approximately 15% seen once. The CDR3 consists of 13 residues. V lost 5 bases and J 2 bases, leaving 8 bases between the germline ends. Germline V gives CDR1 SGHVS, CDR2 FNYEAQ. The sequence was collected from a human donor in good health (CMV status not recorded). Some clones in this sample may be carry-over from other donors' samples. The source material was CD8+ T cells from PBMCs. This sequence joins TRBV7-6 and TRBJ2-3; D is undetermined. The CDR3, as DNA: TGTGCCAGCAGCCTCGGCCCCACAGATACGCAGTATTTT. Translation: CASSLGPTDTQYF. Looking up the rest from reference TRBV7-6 and TRBJ2-3 gives the full variable domain: GAGVSQSPRYKVTKRGQDVALRCDPISGHVSLYWYRQALGQGPEFLTYFNYEAQQDKSGLPNDRFSAERPEGSISTLTIQRTEQRDSAMYRCASSLGPTDTQYFGPGTRLTVL.